The rows below give T cell receptor beta chains drawn from one sample of a study of blood T cell repertoires in COVID-19. TCRdb's copy holds only in-frame clones and misses some; the assay was immunoSEQ multiplex PCR. The sample gives over 150,000 clones, approximately 87% of which show up once; about a tenth is in the top ten. Sample: peripheral blood. The receptors were sampled from a woman aged 70 to 79 with COVID-19, enrolled during active disease. Each CDR3 is given with its conserved first and last residue. D genes are given only for firm matches. Rows give clone size only sometimes, using once, few, many, or a class for an expanded clone.

J gene | D gene | V gene | clone size | CDR3 protein | CDR3 DNA
TRBJ2-2 | TRBD1 | TRBV19 | once | CASSRGQIKHGELFF | TGTGCCAGTAGTAGGGGACAGATAAAACACGGGGAGCTGTTTTTT
TRBJ1-1 | . | TRBV4-1 | . | CASSQDRRGTEAFF | TGCGCCAGCAGCCAAGATAGGCGAGGGACTGAAGCTTTCTTT
TRBJ2-7 | . | TRBV19 | . | CASSTTGSYEQYF | TGTGCCAGTAGTACGACAGGCTCCTACGAGCAGTACTTC
TRBJ2-6 | TRBD1 | TRBV7-9 | . | CASGTGFSGANVLTF | TGTGCCAGTGGGACAGGGTTTTCTGGGGCCAACGTCCTGACTTTC
TRBJ1-2 | . | TRBV28 | . | CASSLLGGNYGYTF | TGTGCCAGCAGTTTATTGGGGGGTAACTATGGCTACACCTTC
TRBJ2-1 | TRBD1 | TRBV28 | . | CASSTGTGRYNEQFF | TGTGCCAGCAGTACCGGGACAGGGCGATACAATGAGCAGTTCTTC
TRBJ1-1 | TRBD1 | TRBV29-1 | few | CSANPTGVTYGAFF | TGCAGCGCTAACCCGACAGGGGTAACTTATGGAGCTTTCTTT
TRBJ1-2 | . | TRBV6-5 | . | CASSYRPAGDNGYTF | TGTGCCAGCAGTTACCGTCCGGCAGGGGACAATGGCTACACCTTC
TRBJ1-6 | . | TRBV5-1 | . | CASSLTGPLGNSPLHF | TGCGCCAGCAGCTTGACAGGGCCCCTCGGGAATTCACCCCTCCACTTT
TRBJ1-1 | . | TRBV5-1 | . | CASSLFPGTEAFF | TGCGCCAGCAGCTTGTTTCCGGGAACTGAAGCTTTCTTT
TRBJ2-4 | . | TRBV28 | . | CASSQFTGMNIQYF | TGTGCCAGCAGTCAATTCACAGGGATGAACATTCAGTACTTC
TRBJ1-1 | . | TRBV4-1 | . | CASRGSWDTEAFF | TGCGCCAGCAGGGGCTCTTGGGACACTGAAGCTTTCTTT
TRBJ1-4 | TRBD1 | TRBV2 | . | CASSDGQGAYEKLFF | TGTGCCAGCAGTGACGGACAGGGGGCTTATGAAAAACTGTTTTTT
TRBJ2-3 | TRBD2 | TRBV4-1 | . | CASSRTSGGADTQYF | TGCGCCAGCAGCCGAACTAGCGGGGGGGCAGATACGCAGTATTTT
TRBJ1-4 | . | TRBV6-5 | . | CASSYSPGPTNEKLFF | TGTGCCAGCAGTTACTCCCCAGGGCCGACTAATGAAAAACTGTTTTTT
TRBJ2-3 | TRBD2 | TRBV29-1 | . | CSARGGEDTQYF | TGCAGCGCCCGGGGGGGCGAAGATACGCAGTATTTT
TRBJ2-7 | TRBD2 | TRBV18 | . | CASSPTGTSGPYEQYF | TGTGCCAGCTCCCCAACCGGGACTAGCGGACCCTACGAGCAGTACTTC
TRBJ2-1 | TRBD2 | TRBV15 | . | CATSRERGNYNEQFF | TGTGCCACCAGCAGAGAGCGGGGGAACTACAATGAGCAGTTCTTC
TRBJ2-4 | . | TRBV10-1 | . | CASSQTGKLAKNIQYF | TGCGCCAGCAGTCAAACAGGGAAACTAGCCAAAAACATTCAGTACTTC
TRBJ2-5 | . | TRBV18 | . | CASSSPAAETQYF | TGTGCCAGCTCATCTCCGGCAGCGGAGACCCAGTACTTC
TRBJ1-1 | . | TRBV19 | . | CASNSQAATEAFF | TGTGCCAGTAACTCACAGGCGGCCACTGAAGCTTTCTTT
TRBJ1-4 | TRBD1 | TRBV5-4 | . | CASSLRQGSYFSNEKLFF | TGTGCCAGCAGCCTTCGACAGGGTTCATACTTTTCGAATGAAAAACTGTTTTTT
TRBJ2-1 | . | TRBV12-2 | . | CASRLPRWWGGPYNEQFF | TGTGCAAGTCGCTTACCCAGGTGGTGGGGGGGACCTTACAATGAGCAGTTCTTC
TRBJ1-2 | TRBD1 | TRBV19 | . | CASSPGQGPLYGYTF | TGTGCCAGTAGTCCGGGACAGGGACCTTTGTATGGCTACACCTTC
TRBJ1-1 | . | TRBV7-9 | few | CASSRGGATEAFF | TGTGCCAGCAGCCGAGGGGGAGCCACTGAAGCTTTCTTT
TRBJ2-2 | . | TRBV30 | . | CAWSNSNTGELFF | TGTGCCTGGAGTAACAGCAACACCGGGGAGCTGTTTTTT
TRBJ2-7 | TRBD1 | TRBV6-1 | . | CASTGTGSSYEQYF | TGTGCCAGTACCGGGACAGGATCATCCTACGAGCAGTACTTC
TRBJ1-2 | TRBD1 | TRBV9 | . | CASSPRTGYGYTF | TGTGCCAGCAGCCCCCGGACAGGGTATGGCTACACCTTC
TRBJ1-5 | . | TRBV27 | . | CASSLAGDKPQHF | TGTGCCAGCAGTTTGGCAGGGGACAAGCCCCAGCATTTT
TRBJ2-7 | . | TRBV21-1 | . | CASTSTTYEQYF | TGTGCCAGCACCTCGACAACCTACGAGCAGTACTTC
TRBJ1-1 | TRBD1 | TRBV19 | . | CASSRPPGQGAMNTEAFF | TGTGCCAGTAGTAGACCGCCGGGACAGGGGGCCATGAACACTGAAGCTTTCTTT
TRBJ1-1 | . | TRBV20-1 | . | CSASRAMNTEAFF | TGCAGTGCTAGTAGAGCCATGAACACTGAAGCTTTCTTT
TRBJ1-5 | TRBD1 | TRBV7-6 | . | CASSPRTHRGYSNQPQHF | TGTGCCAGCAGCCCGAGGACCCACAGGGGGTATAGCAATCAGCCCCAGCATTTT
TRBJ1-5 | . | TRBV6-5 | once | CASSGGQGPNQPQHF | TGTGCCAGCAGCGGCGGTCAGGGCCCCAATCAGCCCCAGCATTTT
TRBJ2-7 | TRBD1 | TRBV2 | few | CASSERDRGSYEQYF | TGTGCCAGCAGTGAGCGTGACAGGGGCTCCTACGAGCAGTACTTC
TRBJ2-3 | . | TRBV7-2 | few | CASSPGWGVGTDTQYF | TGTGCCAGCTCCCCTGGGTGGGGGGTCGGCACAGATACGCAGTATTTT
TRBJ2-5 | . | TRBV7-9 | . | CASHSSALTIAQYF | TGTGCCAGCCATTCTAGCGCCCTTACCATAGCGCAGTACTTC
TRBJ2-7 | . | TRBV5-1 | . | CASSSRPGTYEQYF | TGCGCCAGCAGCTCCCGCCCCGGTACCTACGAGCAGTACTTC
TRBJ1-5 | TRBD1 | TRBV5-8 | . | CASSSRAGNRGYQPQHF | TGTGCCAGCAGCTCCCGAGCCGGGAACAGGGGATATCAGCCCCAGCATTTT
TRBJ1-1 | . | TRBV30 | . | CAWSVRRRGHTEAFF | TGTGCCTGGAGTGTACGAAGGAGGGGCCACACTGAAGCTTTCTTT
TRBJ2-7 | . | TRBV10-2 | . | CASSKNRDAREQYF | TGCGCCAGCAGTAAGAACAGGGATGCTAGGGAGCAGTACTTC
TRBJ1-2 | . | TRBV20-1 | . | CSASPGYDYGYTF | TGCAGTGCTAGTCCAGGGTACGACTATGGCTACACCTTC
TRBJ2-2 | TRBD2 | TRBV2 | once | CASRGGSGYTGELFF | TGTGCCAGCAGGGGTGGTAGCGGGTACACCGGGGAGCTGTTTTTT
TRBJ1-1 | . | TRBV5-1 | . | CASREPGVATEAFF | TGCGCCAGCAGGGAGCCAGGGGTCGCCACTGAAGCTTTCTTT
TRBJ2-3 | TRBD2 | TRBV7-2 | . | CASSPFRGGADTQYF | TGTGCCAGCAGCCCTTTCCGGGGGGGCGCAGATACGCAGTATTTT
TRBJ2-3 | TRBD2 | TRBV5-6 | . | CASSFQQVAGAHTDTQYF | TGTGCCAGCAGCTTTCAGCAGGTAGCGGGGGCGCACACAGATACGCAGTATTTT
TRBJ2-2 | . | TRBV5-6 | once | CASSFLGLGELFF | TGTGCCAGCAGCTTTCTCGGACTCGGGGAGCTGTTTTTT
TRBJ1-5 | . | TRBV11-3 | . | CASSLTVSNQPQHF | TGTGCCAGCAGCTTAACAGTTAGCAATCAGCCCCAGCATTTT
TRBJ1-1 | . | TRBV2 | . | CASSAREGNTEAFF | TGTGCCAGCAGTGCCCGGGAAGGGAACACTGAAGCTTTCTTT
TRBJ1-2 | TRBD1 | TRBV27 | few | CASSLGQGGGYTF | TGTGCCAGCAGTTTAGGGCAGGGGGGTGGCTACACCTTC
TRBJ2-3 | TRBD2 | TRBV6-5 | . | CASSSGGPSDTQYF | TGTGCCAGCAGTTCGGGGGGGCCTTCAGATACGCAGTATTTT
TRBJ2-5 | TRBD2 | TRBV15 | . | CATRGGGYQETQYF | TGTGCCACCCGGGGGGGCGGGTACCAAGAGACCCAGTACTTC
TRBJ1-1 | . | TRBV5-1 | . | CASSFDPDRRGAEAFF | TGCGCCAGCAGCTTCGACCCGGACAGACGAGGGGCTGAAGCTTTCTTT
TRBJ1-1 | . | TRBV29-1 | . | CSVGQGNTEAFF | TGCAGCGTGGGCCAGGGGAACACTGAAGCTTTCTTT
TRBJ1-4 | TRBD1 | TRBV5-4 | . | CASSWQQGTDEKLFF | TGTGCCAGCAGCTGGCAACAGGGGACGGATGAAAAACTGTTTTTT
TRBJ2-5 | . | TRBV19 | once | CASSNQGSKETQYF | TGTGCCAGTAGTAATCAGGGTTCGAAGGAGACCCAGTACTTC